This T cell receptor beta chain was identified in a study of early T cells in non-severe SARS-CoV-2 infection. The germline V and J ends were trimmed by 0 bases and 3 bases, with 21 bases remaining between them. CDR1 is SQVTM and CDR2 is ANQGSEA in the germline V gene. The CDR3 has 18 amino acids. MiXCR was run by TCRdb on the 5' RACE reads, yielding one entry per CDR3 protein. Found here are some 96,000 distinct CDR3 sequences, approximately 13% of them singletons; the top ten hold 2% to 2.5%. This clonotype was observed at least ten times. V is TRBV29-1 and J is TRBJ2-1, with D perhaps matching TRBD2 (6 bases). The sequencing sample was made of whole blood. This TCR came from an adult who was a healthcare worker with PCR-confirmed SARS-CoV-2 infection or an uninfected control (not recorded which). The CDR3 DNA reads TGCAGCGTTGAAGAGCGGGACGACATACTCTTGTACTACAATGAGCAGTTCTTC. It translates to CSVEERDDILLYYNEQFF.